Listed below are T cell receptor beta chains from one sample, sequenced in a study of shared clonotypes between healthy human individuals. Using immunoSEQ multiplex PCR, the repertoire was profiled, and TCRdb retains in-frame clones only, with some absent. This table holds approximately 340,000 clones, approximately 79% found once. Sequencing was performed on memory CD4+ T cells sorted from blood. These receptors originate from a man aged 25-45 years in good health. The CDR3 runs from the conserved cysteine through the conserved F or W. The order of the fields is CDR3 length, clone size, V gene, CDR3 protein. Not all rows give a size; the values are once, few, many and, for expanded clones, a class.

CDR3 length: 13
clone size: .
V gene: TRBV10-1
CDR3 protein: CASSVGTTYEQYF

CDR3 length: 14
clone size: .
V gene: TRBV10-2
CDR3 protein: CASSRTGGPGELFF

CDR3 length: 15
clone size: .
V gene: TRBV5-1
CDR3 protein: CASSWGRRGGETQYF

CDR3 length: 15
clone size: .
V gene: TRBV6-5
CDR3 protein: CASSLQIAGTDTQYF

CDR3 length: 12
clone size: .
V gene: TRBV28
CDR3 protein: CARSSSPYEQYF

CDR3 length: 13
clone size: .
V gene: TRBV6-4
CDR3 protein: CASIRDGNTEAFF

CDR3 length: 12
clone size: .
V gene: TRBV7-2
CDR3 protein: CASSYNTGELFF

CDR3 length: 16
clone size: .
V gene: TRBV9
CDR3 protein: CASSVQINPTYNEQFF

CDR3 length: 13
clone size: .
V gene: TRBV18
CDR3 protein: CASSLQDGTVDYF

CDR3 length: 12
clone size: .
V gene: TRBV2
CDR3 protein: CASRTGGVEQFF

CDR3 length: 13
clone size: .
V gene: TRBV5-8
CDR3 protein: CATRTSGDNEQFF

CDR3 length: 12
clone size: .
V gene: TRBV6-1
CDR3 protein: CASEGVYYEQYF

CDR3 length: 13
clone size: .
V gene: TRBV7-2
CDR3 protein: CASSLRGAWGYTF

CDR3 length: 13
clone size: .
V gene: TRBV6-1
CDR3 protein: CASSEVNGSEAFF

CDR3 length: 14
clone size: .
V gene: TRBV28
CDR3 protein: CASRTGTGINKQYF

CDR3 length: 14
clone size: .
V gene: TRBV7-9
CDR3 protein: CASSLWDNSYEQYF

CDR3 length: 15
clone size: .
V gene: TRBV4-3
CDR3 protein: CASSQDTVRAYGYTF

CDR3 length: 15
clone size: .
V gene: TRBV11-2
CDR3 protein: CASSSLAGRDQPQHF

CDR3 length: 18
clone size: many
V gene: TRBV5-6
CDR3 protein: CASSLVAGGVVRDNEQFF

CDR3 length: 18
clone size: .
V gene: TRBV10-1
CDR3 protein: CASSPPPGLAGAADTQYF

CDR3 length: 14
clone size: .
V gene: TRBV7-9
CDR3 protein: CASSQEPGTYEQYF

CDR3 length: 12
clone size: .
V gene: TRBV6-6
CDR3 protein: CASGDRAYEQYF

CDR3 length: 14
clone size: .
V gene: TRBV7-2
CDR3 protein: CASSLDRSGYGYTF

CDR3 length: 14
clone size: .
V gene: TRBV7-9
CDR3 protein: CASSLMTSNEKLFF

CDR3 length: 16
clone size: few
V gene: TRBV4-2
CDR3 protein: CASSHSSGRAEETQYF